What follows is one T cell receptor (beta chain) and its context. No antigen is known for it. The sample comes from a study of CD4+ T cells in melanoma. Study outcomes and limitations: Neoantigen-specific CD4+ T cells in melanoma reportedly had diverse differentiation states.

There are 13 residues in the CDR3. V dropped 0 bases and J dropped 8 bases, with 10 bases sitting between them. CDR1 and CDR2 from the germline V gene are KGHSH and LQKENI. The assay was immunoSEQ multiplex PCR, and TCRdb's table has in-frame clones only and misses some. The profile covers around 110,000 clones, with about 92% appearing a single time and 3% to 4% taken by the ten largest. Sequencing input: peripheral blood. The TCR originated in a human donor with melanoma. V and J are TRBV18 and TRBJ1-2; TRBD1 might be the D (5 bases). CDR3 in amino acids: CASSPPGRDGYTF. DNA for the CDR3: TGTGCCAGCTCACCACCGGGGAGGGACGGCTACACCTTC.